Listed below are T cell receptor beta chains from one sample, sequenced in a study of cytomegalovirus exposure and HLA in healthy donors. Sequencing used immunoSEQ multiplex PCR; TCRdb keeps in-frame clones, though not all of them. Its table records roughly 100,000 clones. What was sequenced was PBMCs. These receptors were collected from a man aged 40-50 years in good health and CMV-seronegative. Both conserved end residues are part of each CDR3. A D gene is named only where the DNA matches it firmly.

v_call	j_call	d_call	cdr3_nt	cdr3_aa
TRBV10-1	TRBJ2-7	TRBD1	TGCGCCAGCAGTGGCGGGACAGGGGAGGCTCGCGAGCAGTACTTC	CASSGGTGEAREQYF
TRBV5-1	TRBJ2-3	TRBD1	TGCGCCAGCAGCTTGGCGGACAGGGGCACGGGAGATACGCAGTATTTT	CASSLADRGTGDTQYF
TRBV11-2	TRBJ1-2	-	TGTACCAGCAGCTTAGTGGCGGAATATGGCTACACCTTC	CTSSLVAEYGYTF
TRBV28	TRBJ2-3	TRBD2	TGTGCCAGCAGCCTTACTAGCGGGATGGCAGATACGCAGTATTTT	CASSLTSGMADTQYF
TRBV19	TRBJ1-6	-	TGTGCCAGCGGGATCTCCTATAATTCACCCCTCCACTTT	CASGISYNSPLHF
TRBV13	TRBJ2-7	TRBD1	TGTGCCAGCAGCCGGGATCGGGACAGGGGATACGAGCAGTACTTC	CASSRDRDRGYEQYF
TRBV7-2	TRBJ2-7	-	TGTGCCAGCAGTCTTAGTCCCGGGTCCGGCTACGAGCAGTACTTC	CASSLSPGSGYEQYF
TRBV28	TRBJ1-3	-	TGTGCCAGCAGACAGGGATTAGAGGGCACCATATATTTT	CASRQGLEGTIYF
TRBV7-2	TRBJ2-6	-	TGTGCCAGCAGCTTAGCTATCCTCTCTGGGGCCAACGTCCTGACTTTC	CASSLAILSGANVLTF
TRBV7-9	TRBJ1-1	-	TGTGCCAGCAGCTTGGAGGGAGGCACTGAAGCTTTCTTT	CASSLEGGTEAFF
TRBV10-3	TRBJ2-7	-	TGTGCCATCAGTGAGTCGCACAGGAGTGAGCAGTACTTC	CAISESHRSEQYF
TRBV2	TRBJ1-2	TRBD1	TGTGCCAGCAAAAGGGCGGGACAGGGGATAGCTAACTATGGCTACACCTTC	CASKRAGQGIANYGYTF
TRBV6-1	TRBJ1-2	-	TGTGCCAGCAGTGAAGCGATACGGGTTCGGCTCGGCTACACCTTC	CASSEAIRVRLGYTF
TRBV10-3	TRBJ1-1	-	TGTGCCATCAAATCTCACCAGGTGATCATGAACACTGAAGCTTTCTTT	CAIKSHQVIMNTEAFF
TRBV7-9	TRBJ2-3	-	TGTGCCAGCAGCCCAGAGGTGGATACGCAGTATTTT	CASSPEVDTQYF
TRBV30	TRBJ2-1	-	TGTGCCTGGAGTGTGGGGGGGGCCTGGAATGAGCAGTTCTTC	CAWSVGGAWNEQFF
TRBV10-2	TRBJ2-2	TRBD1	TGCGCCAGCAGGAGACAGGGCCGAACGAACACCGGGGAGCTGTTTTTT	CASRRQGRTNTGELFF
TRBV5-6	TRBJ1-2	-	TGTGCCAGCAGCTTGAGGGAGGTGGGCTACACCTTC	CASSLREVGYTF
TRBV21-1	TRBJ2-7	-	-	CASSKSVAGGTYEQYF
TRBV4-1	TRBJ2-1	TRBD1	TGCGCCAGCAGCCAACCGGGACAGGGAGGCGGTGAGCAGTTCTTC	CASSQPGQGGGEQFF
TRBV5-1	TRBJ2-3	TRBD1	TGCGCCAGCAGCTCCGGACAGGGAAGCACTAGTACTCGCACAGATACGCAGTATTTT	CASSSGQGSTSTRTDTQYF
TRBV6-5	TRBJ2-6	-	TGTGCCAGCAGTCGAGGACAGTCTGGGGCCAACGTCCTGACTTTC	CASSRGQSGANVLTF
TRBV2	TRBJ2-2	TRBD2	TGTGCCAGCCAACGGGAGGGGCCCGGGGAGCTGTTTTTT	CASQREGPGELFF
TRBV5-1	TRBJ2-7	TRBD2	TGCGCCAGCAGCCGGGAGGGTGCCTACGAGCAGTACTTC	CASSREGAYEQYF
TRBV28	TRBJ2-3	TRBD2	TGTGCCAGCAGTTCCGGACTAGGGAGCACAGATACGCAGTATTTT	CASSSGLGSTDTQYF
TRBV19	TRBJ2-2	-	TGTGCCAGTAGTATAGCCCCAAACACCGGGGAGCTGTTTTTT	CASSIAPNTGELFF
TRBV4-3	TRBJ2-7	-	TGCGCCAGCAGCCAGAAACACGGTACAGGCGAGACCTACGAGCAGTACTTC	CASSQKHGTGETYEQYF
TRBV10-2	TRBJ2-7	-	TGCGCCAGCAGTGAGTTTAGGACAGAGGCCTCCTACGAGCAGTACTTC	CASSEFRTEASYEQYF
TRBV5-4	TRBJ1-3	-	TGTGCCAGCAGCTTGGTAGATGGAAACACCATATATTTT	CASSLVDGNTIYF
TRBV28	TRBJ1-5	TRBD1	TGTGCCAGCAGGGAGGGGGCAGGTAATCAGCCCCAGCATTTT	CASREGAGNQPQHF
TRBV10-3	TRBJ2-3	-	TGTGCCATCGGAGACTCAGATACGCAGTATTTT	CAIGDSDTQYF
TRBV6-4	TRBJ2-2	TRBD2	TGTGCCAGCAGGGTACTAGCGGGGGACATCGGGGAGCTGTTTTTT	CASRVLAGDIGELFF
TRBV5-4	TRBJ2-7	TRBD2	TGTGCCAGCAGCTATGGGACTAGCGAAACCTACGAGCAGTACTTC	CASSYGTSETYEQYF
TRBV6-5	TRBJ1-5	TRBD1	TGTGCCAGCAGTTACGACAGGGATAGCAATCAGCCCCAGCATTTT	CASSYDRDSNQPQHF
TRBV19	TRBJ2-7	TRBD2	TGTGCCAGTAGCCCCACTAGCGCGACTTACGAGCAGTACTTC	CASSPTSATYEQYF
TRBV9	TRBJ1-1	-	TGTGCCAGCAGCGTAGGGTTAGGGGACACTGAAGCTTTCTTT	CASSVGLGDTEAFF
TRBV15	TRBJ2-7	TRBD1	TGTGCCACCAGCAGAGGGGACAGCTCCTACGAGCAGTACTTC	CATSRGDSSYEQYF
TRBV4-3	TRBJ2-5	TRBD1	TGCGCCAGCAGCCAAGCGGCATTTGGGACAGGGGTCGGAGAGACCCAGTACTTC	CASSQAAFGTGVGETQYF
TRBV7-2	TRBJ2-7	-	TGTGCCAGCAGCTGGAGGGAGAGCTCCTACGAGCAGTACTTC	CASSWRESSYEQYF
TRBV19	TRBJ2-6	TRBD1	TGTGCCAGTAGTCGCGAAACAGGGGGCTCTGGGGCCAACGTCCTGACTTTC	CASSRETGGSGANVLTF
TRBV19	TRBJ2-4	TRBD2	TGTGCCAGTAGTACTAGCGGGAGGGTTTGGGACATTCAGTACTTC	CASSTSGRVWDIQYF
TRBV5-6	TRBJ1-1	-	TGTGCCAGCAGCTTTTTCCAGGGAGGGGCTGAAGCTTTCTTT	CASSFFQGGAEAFF
TRBV29-1	TRBJ1-1	-	TGCAGCGTTGCTCGGGGAGAGACTGAAGCTTTCTTT	CSVARGETEAFF
TRBV4-3	TRBJ2-7	TRBD2	TGCGCCAGCAGCCAACAAACTAGCGGGGGGGCCGCCTACGAGCAGTACTTC	CASSQQTSGGAAYEQYF
TRBV6-1	TRBJ2-3	TRBD1	TGTGCCAGCAGTGAGAGGACAGGGGGCACAGATACGCAGTATTTT	CASSERTGGTDTQYF
TRBV9	TRBJ2-3	TRBD2	TGTGCCAGCAGCGCCCAAGGGACTATTTGGGCAGATACGCAGTATTTT	CASSAQGTIWADTQYF
TRBV4-3	TRBJ1-2	-	TGCGCCAGCAGCCAAGATCAGACAGCCGCCTATGGCTACACCTTC	CASSQDQTAAYGYTF
TRBV4-3	TRBJ2-1	-	TGCGCCAGCAGCCAAGATCGGGTTGGCTACAATGAGCAGTTCTTC	CASSQDRVGYNEQFF
TRBV30	TRBJ2-3	TRBD2	TGTGCCTGGAGTTTTGGGCGGGGGGCGGCAATAGATACGCAGTATTTT	CAWSFGRGAAIDTQYF
TRBV10-3	TRBJ1-3	TRBD1	TGTGCCATCAGTGGGACAGGGACCGGAAACACCATATATTTT	CAISGTGTGNTIYF
TRBV9	TRBJ2-7	TRBD1	TGTGCCAGCAGCGTAGGGGACAGGGGCTACGAGCAGTACTTC	CASSVGDRGYEQYF
TRBV28	TRBJ1-5	-	TGTGCCAGCACCTTACGGACGGGATACAGCAATCAGCCCCAGCATTTT	CASTLRTGYSNQPQHF